This T cell receptor (beta chain) was sequenced during a study of T cell repertoires in cytomegalovirus infection. Study background: From public TCR beta signatures came an indication of both CMV infection and matching HLA type. Findings of the study overall: Accumulated public TCR beta family frequency recognized individuals carrying CMV together with the relevant HLA. HLA-C-restricted CMV-specific TCR beta clonotypes prevailed in the ex vivo response.

V was cut by 1 base and J by 8 bases, with 20 bases left in between. In germline, CDR1 is DFQATT, CDR2 SNEGSKA (reference sequence). The CDR3 contains 16 residues. MiXCR was run by TCRdb on the reads, yielding one entry per CDR3 protein. Of a few hundred thousand distinct CDR3 sequences in the sample, 17% were seen once. Note on this clonotype: Its target is unknown.

This clonotype originated in a human donor in good health (CMV status not recorded). Some clones in this sample may be carry-over from other donors' samples. The sample comprised PBMCs. The V gene is TRBV20-1, the J gene TRBJ1-4, with unresolved D. In nucleotides, the CDR3 is TGCAGTGCTAGAGTAACTCCCCGGAGGATTGGGGAAAAACTGTTTTTT. Protein sequence: CSARVTPRRIGEKLFF.